This entry lists 12 T cell receptor beta chains sequenced from one sample in a study of human T cells and chemical hapten exposure. TCRdb redid the calling of the RACE reads with MiXCR, one entry per CDR3 protein. The sample consists of 90,000 to 140,000 distinct CDR3 sequences, 34% of them appearing once. This sample's time point: patch test 3, about 24 weeks after DPC sensitization. The sample's treatment: therapeutic diphenylcyclopropenone sensitization with weekly scalp DPC. The sample in question was whole blood, obtained in connection with sensitization to the hapten diphenylcyclopropenone (DPC). The source is a man aged 40-49 years with alopecia areata. Some clones in this sample may be carry-over from other donors' samples.

V gene TRBV29-1 combines with J gene TRBJ1-1; no clear D. V lost 8 bases and J lost 2, with 9 bases in between. The CDR3 is 11 residues long. Germline CDR1 reads SQVTM; CDR2 reads ANQGSEA. Here the CDR3 reads CSSFGNTEAFF. CDR3 nucleotides: TGCAGCTCGTTTGGCAACACTGAAGCTTTCTTT.

V is TRBV24-1 and J is TRBJ2-1; no firm D call. The V gene lost 4 bases and the J gene lost 0 bases, with 9 bases spanning the gap. Germline V gene lookup returns CDR1 KGHDR and CDR2 SFDVKD. This CDR3 contains 15 residues. The CDR3 is CATSDPTSSYNEQFF. The CDR3 DNA reads TGTGCCACCAGTGACCCTACGAGCTCCTACAATGAGCAGTTCTTC.

The V call is TRBV6-5, the J call TRBJ2-5, with a tentative D call TRBD1 (6 bases). Trimming stripped 6 bases from V and 3 bases from J, with 17 bases between. The germline V gene encodes CDR1 MNHEY and CDR2 SVGAGI. The CDR3 extends over 15 amino acids. The CDR3 spells CASSQRTEQKETQYF. The CDR3, as DNA: TGTGCCAGCAGCCAACGGACAGAGCAAAAAGAGACCCAGTACTTC.

This rearrangement joins TRBV24-1 to TRBJ2-3; 10 bases are shared with TRBD2. Losses at the gene ends were 1 base for V and 2 bases for J; bases not matched to a gene: 2. CDR1 is KGHDR, CDR2 SFDVKD, per germline. This CDR3 has 16 residues. The CDR3 region is CATSDLAGGYTDTQYF. The CDR3 DNA sequence: TGTGCCACCAGTGATTTAGCGGGAGGGTACACAGATACGCAGTATTTT.

This chain joins TRBV28 and TRBJ1-5; D call uncertain. In germline, CDR1 is MDHEN, CDR2 SYDVKM. The CDR3 has 12 amino acids. The germline V and J ends were trimmed by 8 bases and 3 bases, with 8 bases remaining between them. The CDR3 is CASQQSNQPQHF. Here the CDR3 DNA reads TGTGCCAGCCAACAGTCCAATCAGCCCCAGCATTTT.

This chain links TRBV12-3 or TRBV12-4 with TRBJ2-7; 7 bases align to TRBD1. The CDR3 is made up of 14 amino acids. V dropped 5 bases and J dropped 6; count of bases not matched to a gene: 10. The CDR3 DNA reads TGTGCCAGCAGTCCAGCCCAGGGGGTTGGCGAGCAGTACTTC. It codes for CASSPAQGVGEQYF.

Comment on this clonotype: This may arise from a read error, as a much more abundant clone is one base away. V gene TRBV5-1 combines with J gene TRBJ2-7, with D perhaps assigned TRBD1 or TRBD2 (6 bases each). Per the germline V gene, CDR1 is SGHRS and CDR2 is YFSETQ. This CDR3 has 13 residues. CDR3 sequence (DNA): TGCGCCGGCAGTCCGATGGGGGGCGGCGAGCAGTACTTC. Residues: CAGSPMGGGEQYF. Looking up the rest from reference TRBV5-1 and TRBJ2-7 gives the full variable domain: KAGVTQTPRYLIKTRGQQVTLSCSPISGHRSVSWYQQTPGQGLQFLFEYFSETQRNKGNFPGRFSGRQFSNSRSEMNVSTLELGDSALYLCAGSPMGGGEQYFGPGTRLTVT.

The genes are TRBV27 and TRBJ2-5; 7 bases line up with TRBD2. J gave up 7 bases and V 5 bases, and 16 bases lay outside the gene matches. The CDR3 consists of 16 residues. Germline CDR1 reads MNHEY; CDR2 reads SMNVEV (reference sequence). The CDR3, as DNA: TGTGCCAGCAGTCCCCGCCCGGGGAGGGCCGGGGGGACCCAGTACTTC. Residues: CASSPRPGRAGGTQYF.

CDR3 loop: CASSLARGTAYHYEQYF. DNA of the CDR3: TGTGCCAGCAGCTTAGCGCGAGGGACAGCTTACCACTACGAGCAGTACTTC. The J gene is TRBJ2-7, the V gene TRBV7-9, with 7 bases aligning to TRBD1. The CDR3 extends over 17 amino acids. Germline lookup yields CDR1 SEHNR and CDR2 FQNEAQ (reference sequence). The V segment lost 0 bases and the J segment 3 bases; nucleotides outside the gene matches: 11.

V and J are TRBV4-2 and TRBJ1-6; 8 bases are a match to TRBD1. Unmatched junction bases numbered 4, after V lost 0 bases and J lost 6 bases. Germline V gives CDR1 LGHNA, CDR2 YNFKEQ. This CDR3 comprises 16 residues. Written as DNA, the CDR3 is TGTGCCAGCAGCCAAGAGGCAACAGGGGGTAATTCACCCCTCCACTTT. This sequence encodes CASSQEATGGNSPLHF.

The chain carries TRBV6-5 and TRBJ2-7, with D tentatively TRBD2 (5 bases). From germline, CDR1 is MNHEY and CDR2 SVGAGI. V lost 1 base to trimming and J lost 6 bases, with 10 bases between them. This CDR3 spans 13 amino acids. CDR3 DNA sequence: TGTGCCAGCAGTTACTTGCGAGGGTTCGAGCAGTACTTC. Protein sequence: CASSYLRGFEQYF.

This clonotype was counted between two and nine times. The chain is built from TRBV16 and TRBJ1-5, with TRBD1 matching 7 bases. Germline assignment: CDR1 KGHSY and CDR2 FQNENV. The CDR3 covers 17 residues. The J segment lost 0 bases and the V segment lost 3 bases, leaving 8 bases of the junction unmatched. CDR3 amino acids: CASSHGDRFNSNQPQHF. As DNA, the CDR3 is TGTGCCAGCAGCCACGGGGACAGATTCAATAGCAATCAGCCCCAGCATTTT.